This T cell receptor beta chain was identified in a study of blood T cell repertoires in COVID-19. On the study more broadly: The cDNA or gDNA used as material had been derived from T cells, B-cell-depleted T cells, or PBMCs.

Original processing notes: Amplifying reference gene primers gave estimates of nucleated cell counts. Produced via immunoSEQ multiplex PCR; TCRdb's table is partial and in-frame only. V and J calls and clone size follow that table, whereas D and trimming were derived from the DNA. The sample includes approximately 150,000 clones, around 87% of them seen just once. The receptor was isolated from a man aged 45-60 years who had recovered from COVID-19. Sequencing input: peripheral blood.

CDR3 sequence reads: CASSLWGQNNEKLFF. The CDR3 nucleotides read TGTGCCAGCAGTTTATGGGGGCAGAACAATGAAAAACTGTTTTTT. The chain has TRBV27 and TRBJ1-4, with D perhaps matching TRBD1 (6 bases). This CDR3 region has 15 residues. The V and J ends lost 1 base and 5 bases respectively, with 11 bases between them. Germline-derived CDR1 and CDR2 are MNHEY and SMNVEV (reference sequence).